Included here is one T cell receptor (beta chain) sequence, with context. Its antigen is still unknown. Donors had nominal health at sampling but likely had unrecorded immune exposures. In the PCR, 60 Vbeta and 13 Jbeta primers were used. Clones were read by immunoSEQ multiplex PCR, and TCRdb kept only the in-frame ones, dropping some. The sample includes about 120,000 clones, 65% to 90% of them seen just once. The data are from a study of cytomegalovirus exposure and HLA in healthy donors. Findings and limits, study-wide: There were some V segments, including TRBV6-2 and TRBV6-3, excluded as indistinguishable. Reported performance of the classifier showed diagnosis of cytomegalovirus status with high specificity and sensitivity.

Trimming removed 0 bases at V and 8 bases at J, with 7 bases between. Germline CDR1 reads SNHLY; CDR2 reads FYNNEI. The CDR3 is 12 amino acids. This receptor was identified in a woman aged 35 to 49 in good health and CMV-seronegative. V usage is TRBV2 and J usage is TRBJ1-1; D uncertain. Material: PBMCs. The CDR3 reads CASSEAGREAFF. CDR3 nucleotide sequence: TGTGCCAGCAGTGAAGCGGGCAGGGAAGCTTTCTTT.